This TCR beta chain was retrieved from a study of beta chain features in type 1 diabetes. The authors reverse transcribed all of the isolated RNA, so sequencing captured expressed TCRB transcripts. Sequencing used immunoSEQ multiplex PCR; TCRdb keeps in-frame clones, though not all of them. Among fewer than 15,000 clones listed, over 55% were seen once. Study-level results: A closer apparent resemblance between naive, central memory and Treg TCRB repertoires was seen in patients than in healthy donors. People with Type 1 diabetes carried modestly yet significantly shorter TCRB CDR3s in all four CD4+ subsets.

This CDR3 contains 16 residues. Germline values: CDR1 SGDLS, CDR2 YYNGEE. V lost 3 bases, J lost 11 bases, and 26 bases lay in between. As concerns this clone: Its antigen is not known.

This chain connects TRBV9 to TRBJ1-1; D may be TRBD1 (5 bases). Sequenced: stem cell memory CD4+ T cells from blood. This receptor was identified in a woman aged 18-29 years with type 1 diabetes. For the CDR3, the DNA is TGTGCCAGCAGCGCCCATCCGCAAGAGGTAAAGTGGGGCGCTTTCTTT. Its translation: CASSAHPQEVKWGAFF. Together with reference TRBV9 and TRBJ1-1, the CDR3 gives the full variable domain: DSGVTQTPKHLITATGQRVTLRCSPRSGDLSVYWYQQSLDQGLQFLIQYYNGEERAKGNILERFSAQQFPDLHSELNLSSLELGDSALYFCASSAHPQEVKWGAFFGQGTRLTVV.